The 31 T cell receptor beta chains listed next were all sequenced from one sample in a study of blood T cell repertoires in COVID-19. The repertoire was sequenced with immunoSEQ multiplex PCR; TCRdb's copy has only in-frame clones and lacks some. The profile shows approximately 85,000 clones, roughly 92% of them singletons. The sample consisted of peripheral blood. The receptors derive from a woman aged 55-69 years with active COVID-19.

The chain employs TRBV7-3 and TRBJ2-6; D uncertain. The V end lost 7 bases, the J end lost 0 bases, and 10 bases lay between the germline ends. This CDR3 has 15 residues. CDR1 is SGHTA and CDR2 is FQGTGA in the germline V gene. The CDR3 sequence is CASTPSGSGANVLTF. The DNA of the CDR3 is TGTGCCAGCACCCCTTCCGGCTCTGGGGCCAACGTCCTGACTTTC. The variable domain in full, completed from reference TRBV7-3 and TRBJ2-6, reads GAGVSQTPSNKVTEKGKYVELRCDPISGHTALYWYRQSLGQGPEFLIYFQGTGAADDSGLPNDRFFAVRPEGSVSTLKIQRTERGDSAVYLCASTPSGSGANVLTFGAGSRLTVL.

The table lists this clone with a few counts. The J gene is TRBJ1-3, the V gene TRBV7-9; D uncertain. Germline V gene sequence: CDR1 SEHNR, CDR2 FQNEAQ (reference sequence). The CDR3 is made up of 13 amino acids. V was cut by 5 bases and J by 2 bases, with 7 bases left in between. Here the CDR3 reads CASSQNAGNTIYF. The DNA for the CDR3 is TGTGCCAGCAGCCAAAATGCTGGAAACACCATATATTTT.

The V gene is TRBV24-1, the J gene TRBJ2-1, with 9 bases that match TRBD2. This CDR3 region has 16 residues. In germline, CDR1 is KGHDR, CDR2 SFDVKD. V lost 4 bases and J lost 3; bases outside the gene matches: 6. In nucleotides, the CDR3 is TGTGCCACCAGTGACCCTAGCGGGAACCTCTACAATGAGCAGTTCTTC. Translation: CATSDPSGNLYNEQFF.

The V call is TRBV7-2, the J call TRBJ2-6; D is uncertain. Trimming cost V 1 base and J 0 bases, with 7 bases left between them. The CDR3 has 16 residues. Germline CDR1 is SGHTA and CDR2 is FQGNSA. CDR3 sequence (DNA): TGTGCCAGCAGCTTAGTGTGGAGCTCTGGGGCCAACGTCCTGACTTTC. Translating gives CASSLVWSSGANVLTF.

This clone came up once. The V gene is TRBV18, the J gene TRBJ2-3; D perhaps matches TRBD2 (6 bases). V was pared by 3 bases and J by 2 bases, with 9 bases between. The CDR3 runs to 14 residues. Germline values: CDR1 KGHSH, CDR2 LQKENI. As DNA, the CDR3 is TGTGCCAGCTCACCTCCGGGGGACACAGATACGCAGTATTTT. It translates to CASSPPGDTDTQYF.

This clone was detected only a few times. The chain uses TRBV5-6 and TRBJ1-2; 11 bases match TRBD1. The CDR3 has 15 amino acids. V shed 4 bases and J 2 bases; nucleotides not matched to a gene: 4. Germline CDR1 SGHDT, CDR2 YYEEEE. The CDR3 reads CASSQRDRGNYGYTF. In DNA, the CDR3 is TGTGCCAGCAGCCAAAGGGACAGGGGGAACTATGGCTACACCTTC.

The chain links TRBV11-2 to TRBJ2-7; 9 bases map to TRBD2. CDR3 length equals 15 residues. The germline gives CDR1 SGHAT, CDR2 FQNNGV. J gave up 3 bases and V 2 bases, and 5 bases lay outside the gene matches. As DNA, the CDR3 is TGTGCCAGCAGCTTACGACTAGCGGACCGCTACGAGCAGTACTTC. As protein: CASSLRLADRYEQYF. Full variable domain (remainder filled in from reference TRBV11-2 and TRBJ2-7): EAGVAQSPRYKIIEKRQSVAFWCNPISGHATLYWYQQILGQGPKLLIQFQNNGVVDDSQLPKDRFSAERLKGVDSTLKIQPAKLEDSAVYLCASSLRLADRYEQYFGPGTRLTVT.

The V gene is TRBV10-2, the J gene TRBJ1-5; 8 nucleotides line up with TRBD1. V trimming: 6 bases; J trimming: 0 bases; junction bases outside the gene matches: 4. This CDR3 has 15 amino acids. Germline values: CDR1 WSHSY, CDR2 SAAADI. The CDR3 region is CASRMTGDSNQPQHF. CDR3 nucleotides: TGCGCCAGCAGGATGACAGGGGATAGCAATCAGCCCCAGCATTTT.

The rearrangement links TRBV28 to TRBJ1-2; TRBD1 agrees at 7 bases. Germline V gene data show CDR1 as MDHEN and CDR2 as SYDVKM. V was pared by 5 bases and J by 3 bases, with 12 bases of the junction left unmatched. The length of the CDR3 is 16 residues. The CDR3 spells CASSPTRGPIDYGYTF. The CDR3, as DNA: TGTGCCAGCAGTCCCACGAGGGGGCCGATTGACTATGGCTACACCTTC.

CDR3 DNA: TGTGCCAGCAGTTCCGCGGGACAGTGGGATGAAAAACTGTTTTTT. Its translation is CASSSAGQWDEKLFF. The genes are TRBV6-2 or TRBV6-3 and TRBJ1-4; 7 bases match TRBD1. The CDR3 has 15 amino acids. Germline CDR1 MNHEY, CDR2 SVGEGT. V shed 4 bases, J shed 6 bases, and the junction held 8 bases outside the gene matches.

CDR3 loop: CAISERAGEGGTEAFF. As DNA, the CDR3 is TGTGCCATCAGTGAGCGGGCGGGGGAGGGTGGCACTGAAGCTTTCTTT. The chain is built from TRBV10-3 and TRBJ1-1; maybe TRBD1 (5 bases). The ends were cut back, 2 bases at V and 4 bases at J, with 17 bases in the middle. The CDR3 contains 16 residues. Germline CDR1 reads ENHRY; CDR2 reads SYGVKD.

This chain joins TRBV6-2 or TRBV6-3 and TRBJ1-4, with D possibly being TRBD1 (5 bases). V lost 6 bases and J 2 bases, leaving 13 bases between the germline ends. The CDR3 loop spans 15 amino acids. From germline, CDR1 is MNHEY and CDR2 SVGEGT. The CDR3 DNA is TGTGCCAGCAGCCAGACGGCAGGGACTAATGAAAAACTGTTTTTT. Translating gives CASSQTAGTNEKLFF.

The chain couples TRBV3-1 (or the pseudogene TRBV3-2) to TRBJ1-6; D not resolved. V lost 0 bases and J lost 10, with 13 bases in between. Germline V gene lookup returns CDR1 LGHDT and CDR2 YNNKEL (reference sequence). The CDR3 is made up of 15 amino acids. The CDR3 sequence: CASSQDIAVFSPLHF. In DNA form, the CDR3 reads TGTGCCAGCAGCCAAGATATTGCAGTTTTCTCACCCCTCCACTTT.

This CDR3 is CASSLASDNEQFF. The CDR3 DNA reads TGTGCCAGCAGCTTAGCTTCAGACAATGAGCAGTTCTTC. The chain carries TRBV7-6 and TRBJ2-1; D is undetermined. This CDR3 is built from 13 residues. Germline values: CDR1 SGHVS, CDR2 FNYEAQ. V lost 0 bases, J lost 5 bases, and 5 bases lay in between.

The chain combines TRBV7-3 with TRBJ1-1; D not resolved. This CDR3 is built from 13 residues. Germline V gives CDR1 SGHTA, CDR2 FQGTGA. Trimming pared 2 bases from V and 2 bases from J, leaving 6 bases between. CDR3 sequence reads: CASSLEGNTEAFF. CDR3 sequence (DNA): TGTGCCAGCAGCTTAGAGGGTAACACTGAAGCTTTCTTT. The entire variable domain, with the rest obtained from reference TRBV7-3 and TRBJ1-1, is as follows: GAGVSQTPSNKVTEKGKYVELRCDPISGHTALYWYRQSLGQGPEFLIYFQGTGAADDSGLPNDRFFAVRPEGSVSTLKIQRTERGDSAVYLCASSLEGNTEAFFGQGTRLTVV.

The chain uses TRBV10-3 and TRBJ2-2; TRBD2 matches 13 bases. The length of the CDR3 is 17 residues. Trimming at V came to 4 bases and at J to 1 base, leaving 3 bases not matched to a gene. Germline V gene sequence: CDR1 ENHRY, CDR2 SYGVKD. CDR3 residues: CAISGTSGSQNTGELFF. CDR3 sequence (DNA): TGTGCCATCAGTGGGACTAGCGGGAGCCAGAACACCGGGGAGCTGTTTTTT.

V gene TRBV7-9 combines with J gene TRBJ2-3; D gene uncertain. The V end was cut by 4 bases, the J end by 5 bases, with 19 bases between. Germline V gene data show CDR1 as SEHNR and CDR2 as FQNEAQ (reference sequence). The CDR3 covers 16 residues. CDR3 nucleotides: TGTGCCAGCAGCTCCCTAATTAACTCCTTTAGAGATACGCAGTATTTT. Protein product: CASSSLINSFRDTQYF.

This clone was found once. This chain uses TRBV28 with TRBJ1-5; D remains ambiguous. V lost 1 base and J 15 bases, leaving 19 bases between the germline ends. This CDR3 has 14 residues. Germline lookup yields CDR1 MDHEN and CDR2 SYDVKM. The CDR3: CASSLYGRGLALHF. The CDR3 coding sequence is TGTGCCAGCAGTTTATATGGCAGAGGGCTGGCCCTGCATTTT.

The chain has TRBV11-3 and TRBJ2-1; 16 bases align to TRBD2. Germline CDR1 SGHNT, CDR2 YENEEA. The CDR3 sequence is 15 residues long. The V and J ends lost 4 bases and 12 bases, in that order; junction bases with no gene match: 6. CDR3 nucleotides: TGTGCCAGCAGCTCAGGGACTAGCGGGAGGGCCGCGCAGTTCTTC. Its translation: CASSSGTSGRAAQFF.

The V and J genes are TRBV4-3 and TRBJ2-7; D not resolved. The ends were cut back, 0 bases at V and 2 bases at J, with 11 bases in the middle. This CDR3 spans 15 amino acids. Germline CDR1 reads LGHNA; CDR2 reads YSLEER. The CDR3 DNA reads as TGCGCCAGCAGCCAAGAGTGGCAGAACCCCTACGAGCAGTACTTC. Encoded protein: CASSQEWQNPYEQYF.

The chain has TRBV11-2 and TRBJ2-5; no definite D call. The germline gives CDR1 SGHAT, CDR2 FQNNGV. Trimming left V 0 bases short and J 7 bases short, with 9 bases between. This CDR3 has 13 residues. This chain's CDR3 is CASSLERVGTQYF. In DNA form, the CDR3 reads TGTGCCAGCAGCTTAGAACGGGTCGGGACCCAGTACTTC.

This clone was seen a single time. The gene calls are TRBV5-1 and TRBJ2-1; unclear D gene. V was shortened by 2 bases and J by 10 bases, with 13 bases between the two germline ends. Per the germline V gene, CDR1 is SGHRS and CDR2 is YFSETQ. The CDR3 sequence is 13 residues long. In nucleotides, the CDR3 is TGCGCCAGCAGCTTAGAACTCACCACCGAGCAGTTCTTC. Amino acid sequence: CASSLELTTEQFF.

As DNA, the CDR3 is TGTGCCAGCTCACCGGCACAGGGAGGGCAGCCCCAGCATTTT. Protein sequence: CASSPAQGGQPQHF. The rearrangement uses TRBV18 and TRBJ1-5; D possibly corresponds to TRBD1 (6 bases). The germline V gene encodes CDR1 KGHSH and CDR2 LQKENI. This CDR3 is 14 amino acids long. The V and J ends lost 3 bases and 7 bases respectively, with 13 bases between them. Full variable domain (missing parts from reference TRBV18 and TRBJ1-5): NAGVMQNPRHLVRRRGQEARLRCSPMKGHSHVYWYRQLPEEGLKFMVYLQKENIIDESGMPKERFSAEFPKEGPSILRIQQVVRGDSAAYFCASSPAQGGQPQHFGDGTRLSIL.

V gene TRBV6-5 combines with J gene TRBJ1-2; D remains unclear. This CDR3 is 14 amino acids long. Trimming removed 0 bases at V and 8 bases at J, with 13 bases between. CDR1 and CDR2 from the germline V gene are MNHEY and SVGAGI. The CDR3, as DNA: TGTGCCAGCAGTTACTCGGGAGTGGCCGACGGCTACACCTTC. It translates to CASSYSGVADGYTF.

The V and J genes are TRBV7-9 and TRBJ2-5, with 9 bases identical to TRBD2. V lost 1 base to trimming and J lost 9 bases; unmatched junction nucleotides: 6. The CDR3 runs 14 residues. Looked up from germline, CDR1 is SEHNR and CDR2 is FQNEAQ (reference sequence). CDR3 sequence: CASSLGFAGGPQYF. The DNA of the CDR3 is TGTGCCAGCAGCTTAGGTTTCGCGGGAGGGCCCCAGTACTTC.

The rearrangement joins TRBV18 to TRBJ2-7; a possible D gene is TRBD1 (6 bases). Trimming took off 6 bases at V and 6 bases at J, with 12 bases between the two ends. The CDR3 totals 12 residues. Germline values: CDR1 KGHSH, CDR2 LQKENI. DNA for the CDR3: TGTGCCAGCTCCCCAACAGGGCTCGAGCAGTACTTC. This sequence encodes CASSPTGLEQYF.

This chain links TRBV7-9 with TRBJ1-5, with 7 bases lining up with TRBD1. Germline V CDR1 and CDR2: SEHNR, FQNEAQ (reference sequence). The J segment lost 0 bases and the V segment lost 1 base, leaving 3 bases of the junction unmatched. The CDR3 is made up of 16 amino acids. Here the CDR3 DNA reads TGTGCCAGCAGCTTAGTCAGGGGGAATAGCAATCAGCCCCAGCATTTT. Protein sequence: CASSLVRGNSNQPQHF.

V gene TRBV4-3 combines with J gene TRBJ1-1, with D unclear. V lost 0 bases and J 8 bases, leaving 13 bases between the germline ends. The CDR3 covers 14 residues. CDR1 is LGHNA and CDR2 is YSLEER in the germline V gene. CDR3 loop: CASSQELFGSEAFF. The CDR3 DNA is TGCGCCAGCAGCCAAGAACTGTTCGGGAGCGAAGCTTTCTTT.

This clone was picked up a small number of times. This chain uses TRBV10-3 with TRBJ2-5; TRBD1 agrees at 11 bases. The junction had 4 bases not matched to a gene; V was cut back by 3 bases and J by 4 bases. This CDR3 has 15 amino acids. Germline V lookup: CDR1 ENHRY, CDR2 SYGVKD. In DNA, the CDR3 is TGTGCCATCAGTGAACAGGGACAGGGGGGAGAGACCCAGTACTTC. Translation gives CAISEQGQGGETQYF.

The chain uses TRBV5-1 and TRBJ2-2; 11 bases match TRBD2. The CDR3 length is 16 residues. V lost 8 bases and J lost 3; bases outside the gene matches: 9. CDR1 is SGHRS, CDR2 YFSETQ, per germline. CDR3: CASNFLAGGDTGELFF. CDR3 bases: TGCGCCAGTAACTTCCTAGCGGGGGGAGACACCGGGGAGCTGTTTTTT.

CDR3 protein: CASNSPQRGYTF. CDR3 DNA: TGTGCCAGCAATTCACCCCAGCGTGGCTACACCTTC. V and J are TRBV28 and TRBJ1-2, with D hard to call. CDR1 is MDHEN and CDR2 is SYDVKM in the germline V gene. There are 12 residues in the CDR3. V was shortened by 7 bases and J by 7 bases, with 13 bases between the two germline ends.